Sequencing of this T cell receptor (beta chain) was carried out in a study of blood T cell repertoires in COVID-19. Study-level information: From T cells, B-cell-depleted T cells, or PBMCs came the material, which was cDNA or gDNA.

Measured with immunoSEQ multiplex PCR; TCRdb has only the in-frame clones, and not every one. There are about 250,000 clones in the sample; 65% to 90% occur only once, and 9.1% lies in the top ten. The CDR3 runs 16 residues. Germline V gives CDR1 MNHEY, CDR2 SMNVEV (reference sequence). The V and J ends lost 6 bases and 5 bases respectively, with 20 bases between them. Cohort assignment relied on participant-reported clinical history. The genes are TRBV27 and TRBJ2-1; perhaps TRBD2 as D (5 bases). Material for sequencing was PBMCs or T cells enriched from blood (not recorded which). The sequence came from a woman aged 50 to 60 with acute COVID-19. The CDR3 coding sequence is TGTGCCAGCAGCCCCCACGGGAAGACACTAAACAATGAGCAGTTCTTC. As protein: CASSPHGKTLNNEQFF.